This record covers a single TCR beta chain. Antigen unknown. The CDR3 contains 13 residues. Between the trimmed V and J ends, which lost 0 bases and 4 bases, there was a span of 6 bases. Germline CDR1 reads SGHAT; CDR2 reads FQNNGV. Sequencing of cultured CD4+ T cell DNA used the Oncomine TCR Beta short-read assay. TCRdb processed the PCR reads anew with MiXCR; each CDR3 protein has one entry. The sample shows 20,000 to 25,000 distinct CDR3 sequences, nearly 55% of them seen only once. The data were taken from a study of vaccination and CD4 T cells after COVID-19. Study in general: Overlapping spike peptides served as the stimulus for the cells. These peptides came from SARS-CoV-2 and from the common cold coronaviruses HCoV-NL63, HCoV-OC43 and HCoV-229E.

Specified treatment: roughly 10-day PBMC culture with coronavirus spike peptide pools or control peptides (ViraFEST assay). Overall study findings and caveats: Median SARS-CoV-2-reactive clonotype numbers went up from around 20 to 38, but not significantly.

The specimen was CD4+ T cells from blood, cultured in vitro. This clonotype originated in a human donor who had recovered from COVID-19. The chain has TRBV11-2 and TRBJ1-1; no clear D. The CDR3 spells CASSLDQITEAFF. CDR3 nucleotide sequence: TGTGCCAGCAGCTTAGACCAGATCACTGAAGCTTTCTTT. Full variable domain (remainder filled in from reference TRBV11-2 and TRBJ1-1): EAGVAQSPRYKIIEKRQSVAFWCNPISGHATLYWYQQILGQGPKLLIQFQNNGVVDDSQLPKDRFSAERLKGVDSTLKIQPAKLEDSAVYLCASSLDQITEAFFGQGTRLTVV.